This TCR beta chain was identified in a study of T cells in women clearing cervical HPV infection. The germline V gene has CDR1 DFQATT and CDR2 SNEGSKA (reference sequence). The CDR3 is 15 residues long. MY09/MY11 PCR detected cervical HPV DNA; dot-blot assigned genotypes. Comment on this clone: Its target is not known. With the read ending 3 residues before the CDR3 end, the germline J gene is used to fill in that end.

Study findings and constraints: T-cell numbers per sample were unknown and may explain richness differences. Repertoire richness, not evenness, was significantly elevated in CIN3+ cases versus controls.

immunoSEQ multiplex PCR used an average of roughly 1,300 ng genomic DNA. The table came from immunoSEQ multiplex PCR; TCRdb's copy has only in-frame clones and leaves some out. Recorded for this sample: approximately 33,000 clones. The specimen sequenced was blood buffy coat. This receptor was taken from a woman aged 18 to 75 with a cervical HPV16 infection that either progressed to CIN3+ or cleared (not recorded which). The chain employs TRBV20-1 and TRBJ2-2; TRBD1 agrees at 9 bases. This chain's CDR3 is CSAPDRGATNEKLFF. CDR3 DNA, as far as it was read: TGCAGTGCTCCGGACAGGGGAGCAACTAATGAAAAG.